This is a list of T cell receptor beta chains from one sample in a study of blood T cell repertoires in COVID-19. Sequenced by immunoSEQ multiplex PCR; TCRdb stores in-frame clones only, minus some. The repertoire holds some 76,000 clones, with 91% as singletons. Source material: peripheral blood. The receptors shown here come from a human donor in a cohort sampled during active COVID-19. The CDR3 runs from the conserved cysteine through the conserved F or W. The D gene is left open where the match is weak. Clone size is not always given. Where it is, it says once, few, many or a class for expanded clones.

d_gene: TRBD2
v_gene: TRBV5-1
abundance: -
j_gene: TRBJ2-5
CDR3nt: TGCGCCAGCAGCACGGGACTAGCGGGGGTGACCCAGTACTTC
CDR3aa: CASSTGLAGVTQYF

d_gene: TRBD2
v_gene: TRBV5-4
abundance: -
j_gene: TRBJ2-1
CDR3nt: TGTGCCAGCAGCTTATGGCGGGGGGAGAACAATGAGCAGTTCTTC
CDR3aa: CASSLWRGENNEQFF

d_gene: -
v_gene: TRBV29-1
abundance: once
j_gene: TRBJ2-7
CDR3nt: TGCAGCGTTGAGCAGGGGAACTACGAGCAGTACTTC
CDR3aa: CSVEQGNYEQYF

d_gene: -
v_gene: TRBV5-5
abundance: -
j_gene: TRBJ2-7
CDR3nt: TGTGCCAGCAGCTTGACAGGGAATAGCTACGAGCAGTACTTC
CDR3aa: CASSLTGNSYEQYF

d_gene: -
v_gene: TRBV18
abundance: -
j_gene: TRBJ1-1
CDR3nt: TGTGCCAGCTCACCCGTGTTGGGGAGGGACACAATGAACACTGAAGCTTTCTTT
CDR3aa: CASSPVLGRDTMNTEAFF

d_gene: TRBD1
v_gene: TRBV18
abundance: once
j_gene: TRBJ1-4
CDR3nt: TGTGCCAGCTCACAGGACAGGGACAGAAAACTGTTTTTT
CDR3aa: CASSQDRDRKLFF

d_gene: -
v_gene: TRBV11-3
abundance: -
j_gene: TRBJ2-1
CDR3nt: TGTGCCAGCAGCTTAACGGGAGTCTACAATGAGCAGTTCTTC
CDR3aa: CASSLTGVYNEQFF

d_gene: -
v_gene: TRBV5-6
abundance: -
j_gene: TRBJ1-2
CDR3nt: TGTGCCAGCAGCTTGTTTGGGGGCGAAAAGGACTATGGCTACACCTTC
CDR3aa: CASSLFGGEKDYGYTF

d_gene: -
v_gene: TRBV4-3
abundance: -
j_gene: TRBJ2-7
CDR3nt: TGCGCCAGCAGCCAAGCCCAGTCCTACGAGCAGTACTTC
CDR3aa: CASSQAQSYEQYF

d_gene: -
v_gene: TRBV19
abundance: -
j_gene: TRBJ1-2
CDR3nt: TGTGCCAGTAGGGACGGGGGGTCGGCGGGCTATGGCTACACCTTC
CDR3aa: CASRDGGSAGYGYTF

d_gene: -
v_gene: TRBV19
abundance: -
j_gene: TRBJ1-1
CDR3nt: TGTGCCAGTAGTATATTTGGCACCATGAACACTGAAGCTTTCTTT
CDR3aa: CASSIFGTMNTEAFF

d_gene: -
v_gene: TRBV7-8
abundance: -
j_gene: TRBJ2-2
CDR3nt: TGTGCCAGCAGCCGTCGGGGACAATTCGCGGCCGGGGAGCTGTTTTTT
CDR3aa: CASSRRGQFAAGELFF

d_gene: -
v_gene: TRBV6-2/TRBV6-3
abundance: -
j_gene: TRBJ1-6
CDR3nt: TGTGCCAGCAGTTACGAGAGACAGGATTCACCCCTCCACTTT
CDR3aa: CASSYERQDSPLHF

d_gene: TRBD1
v_gene: TRBV7-3
abundance: -
j_gene: TRBJ1-5
CDR3nt: TGTGCCAGCAGCCCATCCGGGACAGGGGGCGAAAGGTCGGGCAATCAGCCCCAGCATTTT
CDR3aa: CASSPSGTGGERSGNQPQHF

d_gene: TRBD2
v_gene: TRBV6-5
abundance: -
j_gene: TRBJ2-3
CDR3nt: TGTGCCAGCAGTTCAGAGCGGGGGCGCACAGATACGCAGTATTTT
CDR3aa: CASSSERGRTDTQYF

d_gene: TRBD2
v_gene: TRBV5-4
abundance: -
j_gene: TRBJ2-3
CDR3nt: TGTGCCAGCAGCTCGGGACTAGCGGTCGGGGATACGCAGTATTTT
CDR3aa: CASSSGLAVGDTQYF

d_gene: TRBD1
v_gene: TRBV7-9
abundance: -
j_gene: TRBJ1-6
CDR3nt: TGTGCCAGCAGCGTCGACAGGGGACCCCTCCACTTT
CDR3aa: CASSVDRGPLHF

d_gene: TRBD1
v_gene: TRBV3-1/TRBV3-2
abundance: -
j_gene: TRBJ2-3
CDR3nt: TGTGCCAGCAGCCGGTCGTGGGCCTATATGGGACAGGGAATGACAGATACGCAGTATTTT
CDR3aa: CASSRSWAYMGQGMTDTQYF

d_gene: TRBD1
v_gene: TRBV24-1
abundance: -
j_gene: TRBJ2-1
CDR3nt: TGTGCCACCAGTGACGGTCCCGGGACAGGGTACAATGAGCAGTTCTTC
CDR3aa: CATSDGPGTGYNEQFF

d_gene: TRBD1
v_gene: TRBV7-8
abundance: -
j_gene: TRBJ1-6
CDR3nt: TGTGCCAGTAACAGGGGCCTCGGTTCACCCCTCCACTTT
CDR3aa: CASNRGLGSPLHF

d_gene: -
v_gene: TRBV3-1/TRBV3-2
abundance: -
j_gene: TRBJ1-5
CDR3nt: TGTGCCAGCAGCCAAGAATTTGGCACATTCAATCAGCCCCAGCATTTT
CDR3aa: CASSQEFGTFNQPQHF

d_gene: -
v_gene: TRBV6-6
abundance: -
j_gene: TRBJ2-7
CDR3nt: TGTGCCAGCAGTTACTCCGCAGGGGCCTACGAGCAGTACTTC
CDR3aa: CASSYSAGAYEQYF

d_gene: TRBD2
v_gene: TRBV7-2
abundance: -
j_gene: TRBJ2-3
CDR3nt: TGTGCCAGCAGCTTAGGTGAGGGACTACAGTATTTT
CDR3aa: CASSLGEGLQYF

d_gene: TRBD1
v_gene: TRBV6-4
abundance: -
j_gene: TRBJ2-2
CDR3nt: TGTGCCAGCAGGACAGGGGGCGGCACCGGGGAGCTGTTTTTT
CDR3aa: CASRTGGGTGELFF